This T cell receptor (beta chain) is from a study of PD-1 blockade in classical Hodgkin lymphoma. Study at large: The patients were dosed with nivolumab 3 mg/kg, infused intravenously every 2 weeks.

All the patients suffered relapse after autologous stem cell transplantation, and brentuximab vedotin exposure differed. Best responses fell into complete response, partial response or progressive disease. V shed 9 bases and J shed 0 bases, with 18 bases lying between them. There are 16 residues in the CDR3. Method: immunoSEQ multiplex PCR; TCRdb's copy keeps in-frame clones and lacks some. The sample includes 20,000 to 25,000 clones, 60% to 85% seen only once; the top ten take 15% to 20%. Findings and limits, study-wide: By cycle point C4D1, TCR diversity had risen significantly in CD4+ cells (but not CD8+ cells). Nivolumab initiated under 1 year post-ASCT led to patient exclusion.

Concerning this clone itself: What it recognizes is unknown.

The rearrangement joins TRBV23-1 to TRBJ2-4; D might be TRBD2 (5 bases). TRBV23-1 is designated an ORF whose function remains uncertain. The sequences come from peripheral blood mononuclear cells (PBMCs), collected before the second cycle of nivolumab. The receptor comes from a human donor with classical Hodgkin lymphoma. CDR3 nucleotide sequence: TGCGCCAGTACTAGGGCTAGGCGGCTAGCCAAAAACATTCAGTACTTC. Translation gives CASTRARRLAKNIQYF.